This T cell receptor beta chain originates from a study of OX40 agonist ivuxolimab in advanced cancers. Study in general: At 0.01 to 10 mg/kg, ivuxolimab was administered intravenously to patients every 2 weeks. Two cutaneous melanoma patients and one hepatocellular carcinoma patient, three in all, had partial responses. A history of anti-PD-1, anti-PD-L1 or anti-CTLA-4 therapy was acceptable, and around 36% had some.

Clones were read by immunoSEQ multiplex PCR, and TCRdb kept only the in-frame ones, dropping some. The table lists tens of thousands of clones, approximately 86% of them singletons. On this clone: Its antigen remains unknown.

Whole-study results and caveats: Clones of CD4+ and CD8+ blood T cells grew by week 6 at doses of 0.1 to 3.0 mg/kg.

This sequence originates from an adult with an advanced solid tumor such as melanoma, head and neck, liver or kidney cancer. Sample: CD4+ or CD8+ T cells sorted from blood, taken in a trial of the OX40 agonist ivuxolimab.

The CDR3 bases are TGTGCCATCAGTGACCCCGGGACTAGCGTCTACGAGCAGTACTTC. This sequence encodes CAISDPGTSVYEQYF. The gene calls are TRBV10-3 and TRBJ2-7, with 10 bases aligning to TRBD2. Germline V gene lookup returns CDR1 ENHRY and CDR2 SYGVKD. V shed 3 bases, J shed 3 bases, and the junction held 5 bases outside the gene matches. The CDR3 covers 15 residues.